What follows is one TCR beta chain and its context. The data were obtained in a study of blood T cell repertoires in COVID-19. V was trimmed by 7 bases and J by 4 bases, leaving 14 bases between them. The length of the CDR3 is 12 residues. CDR1 SQVTM and CDR2 ANQGSEA come from the germline V gene. Repertoires were generated with immunoSEQ multiplex PCR, while TCRdb's copy carries only in-frame clones and drops some. The sample has about 240,000 clones; more than 70% are singletons. This TCR was sampled from a man of 80 years or more with acute or convalescent COVID-19. The chain is built from TRBV29-1 and TRBJ2-7; weak D call: TRBD1 (5 bases). Sequenced input: peripheral blood. CDR3 sequence reads: CSGGLSTYEQYF. CDR3 bases: TGCAGCGGGGGCCTTTCAACTTACGAGCAGTACTTC.